This passage covers 6 T cell receptor beta chains from one sample sequenced in a study of blood T cell repertoires in COVID-19. Here immunoSEQ multiplex PCR was the method, and the copy in TCRdb shows in-frame clones only, minus some. The sample holds roughly 160,000 clones; roughly 86% are singletons and the top ten take less than 3%. Sequences were obtained from peripheral blood. These TCRs come from a woman of 80 years or more with COVID-19, enrolled during active disease.

The V gene is TRBV7-2, the J gene TRBJ2-7; TRBD2 matches at 10 bases. Germline CDR1 and CDR2: SGHTA and FQGNSA. The CDR3 runs 15 residues. The V segment lost 4 bases and the J segment 2 bases; nucleotides outside the gene matches: 5. CDR3 sequence: CASSSGAGGPYEQYF. CDR3 sequence (DNA): TGTGCCAGCAGCTCCGGAGCGGGAGGGCCCTACGAGCAGTACTTC.

The chain combines TRBV19 with TRBJ2-1; 9 bases match TRBD2. Germline assignment: CDR1 LNHDA and CDR2 SQIVND (reference sequence). After removal of 6 bases from V and 6 bases from J, the junction contained 9 bases not matched to a gene. The CDR3 has 15 amino acids. The CDR3 coding sequence is TGTGCCAGTAGATACAAGCGGGGGGCGGGCAATGAGCAGTTCTTC. Its protein product is CASRYKRGAGNEQFF.

The V and J genes are TRBV27 and TRBJ2-5; D not resolved. This CDR3 has 15 amino acids. The germline CDR1 and CDR2 sequences are MNHEY and SMNVEV (reference sequence). V was cut by 5 bases and J by 1 base, with 14 bases left in between. CDR3 sequence: CASSQRTALQETQYF. The CDR3 DNA sequence: TGTGCCAGCAGTCAACGTACCGCACTCCAAGAGACCCAGTACTTC.

This clone has just a few counts. The rearrangement links TRBV7-9 to TRBJ2-3; possibly TRBD1 for D (6 bases). This CDR3 is 16 amino acids long. Trimming pared 5 bases from V and 0 bases from J, leaving 15 bases between. Germline V gene lookup returns CDR1 SEHNR and CDR2 FQNEAQ (reference sequence). This chain's CDR3 is CASSGDRRTSTDTQYF. CDR3 DNA: TGTGCCAGCAGCGGAGACAGGCGCACTAGCACAGATACGCAGTATTTT.

The genes are TRBV7-3 and TRBJ1-1; 7 bases are a match to TRBD1. CDR3 length: 15 residues. J lost 6 bases, V lost 3 bases, and 10 bases had no gene match. CDR1 and CDR2 (germline): SGHTA, FQGTGA. DNA of the CDR3: TGTGCCAGCAGCTTTACAGGGGTGAAGGTGTCTGAAGCTTTCTTT. Protein: CASSFTGVKVSEAFF.

The CDR3 here is CASSRSGQGAFLATNEKLFF. CDR3 nucleotide sequence: TGTGCCAGCAGCAGGTCGGGACAGGGGGCTTTCTTAGCAACTAATGAAAAACTGTTTTTT. The gene calls are TRBV21-1 and TRBJ1-4; the DNA was not compared with TRBD1, the D call given in the table. TRBV21-1 is listed as a pseudogene. The CDR3 extends over 20 amino acids.